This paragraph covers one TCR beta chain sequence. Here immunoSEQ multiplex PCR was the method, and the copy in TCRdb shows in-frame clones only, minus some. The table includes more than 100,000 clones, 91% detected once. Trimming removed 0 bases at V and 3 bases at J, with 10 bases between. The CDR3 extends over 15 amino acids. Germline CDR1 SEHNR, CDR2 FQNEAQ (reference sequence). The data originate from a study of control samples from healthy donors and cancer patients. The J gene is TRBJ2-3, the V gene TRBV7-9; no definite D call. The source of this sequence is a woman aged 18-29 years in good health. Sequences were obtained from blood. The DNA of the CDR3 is TGTGCCAGCAGCTTAGCCGGGTTACCAACAGATACGCAGTATTTT. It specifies CASSLAGLPTDTQYF.